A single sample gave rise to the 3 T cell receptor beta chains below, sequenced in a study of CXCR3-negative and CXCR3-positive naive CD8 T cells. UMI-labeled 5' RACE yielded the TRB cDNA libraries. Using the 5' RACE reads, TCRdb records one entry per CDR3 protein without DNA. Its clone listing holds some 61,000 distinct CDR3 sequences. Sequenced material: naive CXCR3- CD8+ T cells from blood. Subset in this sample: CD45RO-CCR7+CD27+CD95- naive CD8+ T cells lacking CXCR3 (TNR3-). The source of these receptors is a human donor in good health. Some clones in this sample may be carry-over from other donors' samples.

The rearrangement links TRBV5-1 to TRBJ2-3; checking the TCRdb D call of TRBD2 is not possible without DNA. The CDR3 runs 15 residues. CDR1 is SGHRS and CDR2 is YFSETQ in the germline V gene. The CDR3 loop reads CASSPEGAVTDTQYF.

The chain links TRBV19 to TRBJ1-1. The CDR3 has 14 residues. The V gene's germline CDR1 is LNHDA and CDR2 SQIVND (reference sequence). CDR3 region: CASSPGRGSTEAFF.

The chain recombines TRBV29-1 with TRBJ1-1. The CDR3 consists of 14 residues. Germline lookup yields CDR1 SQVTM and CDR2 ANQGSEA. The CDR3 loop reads CSVEGIAELSEAFF.